The present TCR beta chain was sequenced within a study of cytomegalovirus exposure and HLA in healthy donors. Study results and caveats: Data from an earlier analysis indicated that most TCR beta V segments were productive either about 87% or about 30% of the time.

Germline lookup yields CDR1 MGHRA and CDR2 YSYEKL. V lost 0 bases, J lost 5 bases, and 13 bases lay in between. The CDR3 has 15 amino acids. PCR involved 60 Vbeta and 13 Jbeta primers. In the study's own analysis: About 9.9 million of the about 80 million unique TCR beta chains counted in a later analysis were shared. Method: immunoSEQ multiplex PCR; TCRdb's copy keeps in-frame clones and lacks some. The DNA was the basis for D and trimming; V, J and clone size are from that table. The top ten clones hold roughly 1.5% of a sample with about 190,000 clones, roughly 80% of them seen once. Samples came from healthy bone marrow donors. A remark on this clone: No antigen is known for it.

The V call is TRBV4-1, the J call TRBJ1-2; a weak D match, TRBD1 (5 bases). The receptor was derived from a woman aged 18-29 years in good health and CMV-seronegative. Specimen: PBMCs. The chain's CDR3 is CASSQEVPGRYGYTF. CDR3 nucleotides: TGCGCCAGCAGCCAAGAGGTTCCAGGGCGGTATGGCTACACCTTC.